A single T cell receptor (beta chain) is shown here with its context. What it binds is not known. The germline CDR1 and CDR2 sequences are MNHEY and SMNVEV (reference sequence). This CDR3 contains 14 residues. V lost 5 bases and J lost 3; bases outside the gene matches: 6. TCRdb recomputed calls from the 5' RACE reads with MiXCR, one row per CDR3 protein. Among a few hundred thousand distinct CDR3 sequences listed, roughly an eighth were seen once. These data are taken from a study of T cells after yellow fever vaccination. Study-wide points: Though it reached lower strength, the secondary response hit its peak faster, day 5 versus 15. Reappearance after the booster was observed for most primary-vaccination clones (roughly 95% CD4, over 70% CD8). Bulk-population clonotypes that are abundant could appear as contaminants in FACS-sorted repertoires.

Sequencing used CD4+ T cells sorted from PBMCs, obtained 15 days after the yellow fever booster vaccination. The receptor was isolated from a man aged 18 to 30 who received the YFV17D yellow fever vaccine. The chain links TRBV27 to TRBJ2-7, with 8 bases fitting TRBD2. CDR3 coding DNA: TGTGCCAGCAGTGAGGGACTAGAGGGCTACGAGCAGTACTTC. Encoded protein: CASSEGLEGYEQYF.